The clone carrying this TCR beta chain was seen a few times. This specimen belongs to a study of blood T cell repertoires in COVID-19. About the study: The origin of the acute and convalescent COVID-19 samples was the United States, Italy and Spain. The analysed material was cDNA or gDNA that came from T cells, B-cell-depleted T cells, or PBMCs.

For recovered donors of Cohort 3, there were two negative PCRs, clearance, or symptom resolution. Assay used: immunoSEQ multiplex PCR; TCRdb lists only in-frame clones, some missing. The table has about 270,000 clones, less than 90% seen once; the top ten hold around 3%. The CDR3 runs 16 residues. The V and J ends lost 0 bases and 1 base respectively, with 11 bases between them. Germline V CDR1 and CDR2: SGHNT, YYREEE (reference sequence). The clonotype was recovered from a woman in her 50s who had recovered from COVID-19. The source material was PBMCs or T cells enriched from blood (not recorded which). J is TRBJ1-5 and V is TRBV5-4; weak D call: TRBD1 (6 bases). CDR3 region: CASSLGGGTSNQPQHF. The CDR3 DNA reads TGTGCCAGCAGCTTGGGCGGGGGCACGAGCAATCAGCCCCAGCATTTT.